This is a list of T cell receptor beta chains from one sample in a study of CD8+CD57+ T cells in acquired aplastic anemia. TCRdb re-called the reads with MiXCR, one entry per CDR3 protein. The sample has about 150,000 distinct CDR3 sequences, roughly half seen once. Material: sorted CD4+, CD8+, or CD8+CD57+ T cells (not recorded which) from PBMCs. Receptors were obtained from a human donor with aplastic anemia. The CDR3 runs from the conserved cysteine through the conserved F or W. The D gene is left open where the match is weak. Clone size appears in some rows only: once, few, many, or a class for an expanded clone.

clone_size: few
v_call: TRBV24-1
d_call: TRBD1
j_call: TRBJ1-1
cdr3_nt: TGTGCCACCAGGCCCGGACAGGGGCTGAACACTGAAGCTTTCTTT
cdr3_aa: CATRPGQGLNTEAFF

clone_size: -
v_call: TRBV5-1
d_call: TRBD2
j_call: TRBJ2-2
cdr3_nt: TGCGCCAGCAGCTTCACGACTAGCGGGGGAACCGGGGAGCTGTTTTTT
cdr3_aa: CASSFTTSGGTGELFF

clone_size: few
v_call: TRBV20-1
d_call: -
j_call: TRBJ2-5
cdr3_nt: TGCAGTGCTAGCACCACTGGCCAAGAGACCCAGTACTTC
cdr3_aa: CSASTTGQETQYF

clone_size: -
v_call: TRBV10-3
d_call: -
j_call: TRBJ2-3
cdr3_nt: TGTGCCATCACCGACCAAGAGAAACCCACAGATACGCAGTATTTT
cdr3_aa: CAITDQEKPTDTQYF

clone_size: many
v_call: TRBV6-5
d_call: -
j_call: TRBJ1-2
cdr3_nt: TGTGCCAGCAGTTTGGGGTACCCCCACTATGGCTACACCTTC
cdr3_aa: CASSLGYPHYGYTF

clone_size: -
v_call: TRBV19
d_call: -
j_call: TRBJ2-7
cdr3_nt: TGTGCCAGTAGTACGCGACAGGAATACGAGCAGTACTTC
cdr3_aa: CASSTRQEYEQYF

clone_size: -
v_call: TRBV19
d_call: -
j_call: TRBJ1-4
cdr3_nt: TGTGCCAGTAGTATAGACGTACGGGGCTCCGAAAAACTGTTTTTT
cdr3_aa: CASSIDVRGSEKLFF

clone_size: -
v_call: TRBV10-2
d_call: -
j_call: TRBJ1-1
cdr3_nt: TGCGCCAGCATCCCCGAAAGGGTGAACACTGAAGCTTTCTTT
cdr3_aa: CASIPERVNTEAFF

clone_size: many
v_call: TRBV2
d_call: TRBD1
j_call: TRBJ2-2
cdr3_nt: TGTGCCAGCAGTGAAAGGGACAGGGGTATCGCCGGGGAGCTGTTTTTT
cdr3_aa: CASSERDRGIAGELFF

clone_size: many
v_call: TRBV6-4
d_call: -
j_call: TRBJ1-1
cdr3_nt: TGTGCCAGAACCAGTCCAGGGAGGGCGAACACTGAAGCTTTCTTT
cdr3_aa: CARTSPGRANTEAFF

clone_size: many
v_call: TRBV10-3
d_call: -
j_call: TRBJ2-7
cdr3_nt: TGTGCCATCGAACCCGGGGATGAAAACGAGCAGTACTTC
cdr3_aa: CAIEPGDENEQYF

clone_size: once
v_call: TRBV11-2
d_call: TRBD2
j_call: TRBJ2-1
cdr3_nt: TGTGCCAGCAGCTCACAAAGCGGGAGACCCTACAATGAGCAGTTCTTC
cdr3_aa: CASSSQSGRPYNEQFF

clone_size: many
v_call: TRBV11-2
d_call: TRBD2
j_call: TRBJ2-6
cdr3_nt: TGTGCCAGCAGCTTAAATGGCGGGGGAAAGTATGGGGCCAACGTCCTGACTTTC
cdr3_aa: CASSLNGGGKYGANVLTF